Presented here are 30 T cell receptor beta chains from one specimen sequenced in a study of blood T cell repertoires in COVID-19. This table comes from immunoSEQ multiplex PCR, and its TCRdb copy is limited to in-frame clones, with some not included. The sample lists some 70,000 clones; under 85% were seen once. The material sequenced was peripheral blood. These receptors came from a man in his fifties or sixties with COVID-19, enrolled during active disease.

The V and J genes are TRBV6-5 and TRBJ2-7; weak D call: TRBD2 (7 bases). V lost 2 bases and J 4 bases, leaving 15 bases between the germline ends. The CDR3 has 15 residues. CDR1 and CDR2 from the germline V gene are MNHEY and SVGAGI. CDR3 sequence: CASSYTGRGAYEQYF. The CDR3 region has the DNA TGTGCCAGCAGTTACACGGGACGGGGGGCGTACGAGCAGTACTTC.

The V call is TRBV11-3, the J call TRBJ2-7, with 13 bases lining up with TRBD2. Germline CDR1 SGHNT, CDR2 YENEEA. The junction had 9 bases not matched to a gene; V was cut back by 5 bases and J by 5 bases. The length of the CDR3 is 16 residues. The CDR3 nucleotides read TGTGCCAGCAGCCCTCGGACTAGCGGGAGTAGGAACGAGCAGTACTTC. Translated, it gives CASSPRTSGSRNEQYF.

V and J are TRBV6-5 and TRBJ1-3; a possible D gene is TRBD1 (5 bases). From germline, CDR1 is MNHEY and CDR2 SVGAGI. The CDR3 loop spans 15 amino acids. V was clipped by 7 bases and J by 0 bases, with 13 bases between them. CDR3 region: CASTLRGFSGNTIYF. CDR3 nucleotide sequence: TGTGCCAGCACCCTAAGGGGATTCTCTGGAAACACCATATATTTT.

The rearrangement joins TRBV7-3 to TRBJ2-3; TRBD2 aligns across 9 bases. From germline, CDR1 is SGHTA and CDR2 FQGTGA. The CDR3 extends over 16 amino acids. After removal of 5 bases from V and 3 bases from J, the junction contained 9 bases not matched to a gene. CDR3 sequence: CASSLGAGGATDTQYF. The CDR3 DNA is TGTGCCAGCAGCCTAGGGGCGGGAGGGGCGACAGATACGCAGTATTTT.

The chain links TRBV5-6 to TRBJ2-5; no definite D call. Trimming cost V 3 bases and J 5 bases, with 14 bases left between them. The CDR3 extends over 14 amino acids. Germline CDR1 is SGHDT and CDR2 is YYEEEE. Here the CDR3 reads CASSSSGAGETQYF. CDR3 nucleotide sequence: TGTGCCAGCAGCTCCTCGGGTGCCGGGGAGACCCAGTACTTC.

J is TRBJ1-5 and V is TRBV30, with D unclear. V dropped 4 bases and J dropped 3 bases, with 7 bases sitting between them. Germline CDR1 is GTSNPN and CDR2 is SVGIG (reference sequence). This CDR3 has 12 residues. The CDR3 nucleotides are TGTGCCTGGAACCGAGTCAATCAGCCCCAGCATTTT. Its translation is CAWNRVNQPQHF.

A few counts support this clone. The genes are TRBV6-1 and TRBJ2-5, with D perhaps matching TRBD2 (6 bases). Germline CDR1 reads MNHNS; CDR2 reads SASEGT. This CDR3 spans 13 amino acids. The V gene lost 2 bases and the J gene lost 5 bases, with 9 bases spanning the gap. This CDR3 reads CASSEFGGETQYF. CDR3 DNA sequence: TGTGCCAGCAGTGAATTTGGGGGGGAGACCCAGTACTTC.

The chain employs TRBV9 and TRBJ2-7; TRBD2 matches at 10 bases. The germline gives CDR1 SGDLS, CDR2 YYNGEE. The CDR3 contains 14 residues. V dropped 3 bases and J dropped 5; count of bases not matched to a gene: 5. The CDR3 sequence: CASSASGRADEQYF. The CDR3 nucleotides are TGTGCCAGCAGCGCGAGCGGGAGGGCCGACGAGCAGTACTTC. The variable domain in full, completed from reference TRBV9 and TRBJ2-7, reads DSGVTQTPKHLITATGQRVTLRCSPRSGDLSVYWYQQSLDQGLQFLIQYYNGEERAKGNILERFSAQQFPDLHSELNLSSLELGDSALYFCASSASGRADEQYFGPGTRLTVT.

This chain links TRBV7-9 with TRBJ2-1; D perhaps matches TRBD2 (7 bases). The V end lost 4 bases, the J end lost 9 bases, and 16 bases lay between the germline ends. Germline V gives CDR1 SEHNR, CDR2 FQNEAQ (reference sequence). The CDR3 loop spans 14 amino acids. This chain's CDR3 is CASSSYGGRGEQFF. In DNA form, the CDR3 reads TGTGCCAGCAGCTCATACGGGGGGCGCGGTGAGCAGTTCTTC.

This clone was recorded once. The chain has TRBV2 and TRBJ2-3, with 10 nucleotides matching TRBD2. CDR3 length equals 16 residues. Germline CDR1 reads SNHLY; CDR2 reads FYNNEI. J lost 2 bases, V lost 4 bases, and 6 bases had no gene match. This CDR3 is CASSAGLADSTDTQYF. The CDR3 DNA follows: TGTGCCAGCAGTGCCGGACTAGCGGATTCCACAGATACGCAGTATTTT.

This clone was counted only a few times. This chain connects TRBV5-1 to TRBJ1-1; D unresolved. The length of the CDR3 is 14 residues. Between the trimmed V and J ends, which lost 4 bases and 3 bases, there was a span of 13 bases. Per the germline V gene, CDR1 is SGHRS and CDR2 is YFSETQ. Here the CDR3 reads CASSRGSAYTEAFF. The CDR3 nucleotides read TGCGCCAGCAGCCGGGGTTCCGCCTACACTGAAGCTTTCTTT.

This clone was recorded once. CDR3 protein: CASSRGQFSYEQYF. The CDR3 DNA is TGTGCCAGCAGCCGAGGACAGTTTAGCTACGAGCAGTACTTC. The V gene is TRBV5-6, the J gene TRBJ2-7, with a weak D call TRBD1 (6 bases). The V end lost 4 bases, the J end lost 3 bases, and 14 bases lay between the germline ends. The CDR3 consists of 14 residues. Germline lookup yields CDR1 SGHDT and CDR2 YYEEEE.

The chain employs TRBV6-5 and TRBJ2-3, with 10 positions matching TRBD2. The CDR3 sequence is 14 residues long. The germline V gene has CDR1 MNHEY and CDR2 SVGAGI. V shed 6 bases, J shed 3 bases, and the junction held 3 bases outside the gene matches. CDR3 protein: CASRLAGVTDTQYF. The CDR3 DNA reads as TGTGCCAGCAGGCTAGCGGGAGTTACAGATACGCAGTATTTT.

CDR3 bases: TGTGCCTGGGGGAGCTTTGCCCCGTACTTC. Translating it yields CAWGSFAPYF. This chain uses TRBV30 with TRBJ2-7, with D possibly TRBD2 on 5 matching bases. The length of the CDR3 is 10 residues. V lost 5 bases and J 12 bases, leaving 14 bases between the germline ends. The germline V gene has CDR1 GTSNPN and CDR2 SVGIG (reference sequence).

This clone was counted ten times or more. V usage is TRBV5-6 and J usage is TRBJ2-2, with D unresolved. V lost 0 bases and J 6 bases, leaving 15 bases between the germline ends. The CDR3 has 16 residues. Germline-derived CDR1 and CDR2 are SGHDT and YYEEEE. This CDR3 is CASSLARKISSGELFF. The CDR3 coding sequence is TGTGCCAGCAGCTTGGCCCGGAAGATTAGCTCCGGGGAGCTGTTTTTT.

This clone was picked up a small number of times. The CDR3 loop reads CSAPWQGIEFF. Written as DNA, the CDR3 is TGCAGTGCTCCTTGGCAGGGTATTGAGTTCTTC. The genes are TRBV20-1 and TRBJ2-1; the D gene is possibly TRBD1 (5 bases). The CDR3 has 11 amino acids. V was trimmed by 5 bases and J by 14 bases, leaving 16 bases between them. CDR1 is DFQATT, CDR2 SNEGSKA, per germline (reference sequence).

The chain is built from TRBV2 and TRBJ2-4, with a tentative D call TRBD2 (5 bases). The CDR3 has 14 amino acids. Trimming took 6 bases from V and 5 from J, leaving 14 bases between them. The germline V gene encodes CDR1 SNHLY and CDR2 FYNNEI. The CDR3 DNA reads TGTGCCAGCAGCCCGGTGAGGGTTCAAAACATTCAGTACTTC. This codes for CASSPVRVQNIQYF.

The chain couples TRBV10-2 to TRBJ2-3; the D gene is possibly TRBD2 (6 bases). Germline values: CDR1 WSHSY, CDR2 SAAADI. The V end was cut by 0 bases, the J end by 3 bases, with 7 bases between. This CDR3 has 14 amino acids. CDR3 protein: CASSESLATDTQYF. The CDR3 nucleotides read TGCGCCAGCAGTGAGTCGCTAGCGACAGATACGCAGTATTTT.

This chain joins TRBV6-5 and TRBJ2-2, with D possibly TRBD2 on 7 matching bases. Trimming shortened V by 11 bases and J by 4 bases, and 20 bases separated the two germline ends. This CDR3 spans 15 amino acids. CDR1 is MNHEY, CDR2 SVGAGI, per germline. The CDR3 sequence: CAPKRGGAGTGELFF. The CDR3 DNA sequence: TGTGCCCCCAAACGAGGGGGGGCGGGCACCGGGGAGCTGTTTTTT.

The chain is built from TRBV5-1 and TRBJ2-7, with D possibly TRBD1 on 6 matching bases. V was trimmed by 0 bases and J by 3 bases, leaving 13 bases between them. The germline V gene encodes CDR1 SGHRS and CDR2 YFSETQ. The CDR3 loop spans 15 amino acids. This chain's CDR3 is CASSLVQGRGYEQYF. CDR3 coding DNA: TGCGCCAGCAGCTTGGTTCAGGGCAGGGGCTACGAGCAGTACTTC.

About this clone: This CDR3 is also generated by other DNA sequences in the sample. The chain recombines TRBV7-9 with TRBJ2-3, with D tentatively TRBD1 (6 bases). The V end was cut by 3 bases, the J end by 3 bases, with 10 bases between. Germline lookup yields CDR1 SEHNR and CDR2 FQNEAQ (reference sequence). The length of the CDR3 is 14 residues. The CDR3 DNA follows: TGTGCCAGCAGCTTGAGGGGGAGTACAGATACGCAGTATTTT. It specifies CASSLRGSTDTQYF.

The chain uses TRBV6-1 and TRBJ2-1; 9 bases agree with TRBD2. This CDR3 is 18 amino acids long. Germline V gene sequence: CDR1 MNHNS, CDR2 SASEGT. The ends lost 2 bases at V and 0 bases at J; junction bases unmatched: 8. CDR3 nucleotides: TGTGCCAGCAGTGAAAGGTTAGCGGGGGTTATCTCCTACAATGAGCAGTTCTTC. The encoded protein is CASSERLAGVISYNEQFF.

The chain couples TRBV6-4 to TRBJ2-5, with 12 bases aligning to TRBD2. This CDR3 spans 16 amino acids. CDR1 and CDR2 (germline): MRHNA, SNTAGT. V lost 2 bases, J lost 3 bases, and 4 bases stayed unmatched. The DNA of the CDR3 is TGTGCCAGCAGTGACGGGAGACTAGCGGGAGAAGAGACCCAGTACTTC. Protein sequence: CASSDGRLAGEETQYF.

The chain couples TRBV5-4 to TRBJ2-5, with 9 positions matching TRBD2. After removal of 5 bases from V and 2 bases from J, the junction contained 4 bases not matched to a gene. In germline, CDR1 is SGHNT, CDR2 YYREEE (reference sequence). This CDR3 contains 14 residues. The CDR3 nucleotides read TGTGCCAGCAGAAGCGGGGGGACGCAAGAGACCCAGTACTTC. Translating it yields CASRSGGTQETQYF.

The chain uses TRBV10-3 and TRBJ1-5; 7 bases map to TRBD1. J gave up 2 bases and V 10 bases, and 5 bases lay outside the gene matches. The length of the CDR3 is 13 residues. CDR1 is ENHRY and CDR2 is SYGVKD in the germline V gene. The CDR3 spells CATRDSGNQPQHF. The CDR3 DNA follows: TGTGCCACCCGGGACAGCGGCAATCAGCCCCAGCATTTT.

The table lists this clone with a count of one. The chain is built from TRBV24-1 and TRBJ2-2, with 10 bases lining up with TRBD2. Losses at the gene ends were 6 bases for V and 2 bases for J; bases not matched to a gene: 11. Germline V gives CDR1 KGHDR, CDR2 SFDVKD. The CDR3 covers 18 residues. This CDR3 reads CATSQLPGLALNTGELFF. For the CDR3, the DNA is TGTGCCACCAGTCAACTTCCGGGACTAGCGTTAAACACCGGGGAGCTGTTTTTT.

V and J are TRBV11-3 and TRBJ1-1; no reliable D call. V gave up 1 base and J gave up 4 bases, with 7 bases separating them. Germline V gene lookup returns CDR1 SGHNT and CDR2 YENEEA. This CDR3 is 13 amino acids long. CDR3 in amino acids: CASSLAYGTEAFF. The CDR3 nucleotides read TGTGCCAGCAGCTTAGCCTACGGCACTGAAGCTTTCTTT.

The chain couples TRBV6-5 to TRBJ2-3; 12 nucleotides agree with TRBD1. Germline V gene sequence: CDR1 MNHEY, CDR2 SVGAGI. Losses at the gene ends were 7 bases for V and 4 bases for J; bases not matched to a gene: 6. This CDR3 contains 15 residues. The CDR3 sequence: CASNSRDRGPDTQYF. CDR3 sequence (DNA): TGTGCCAGCAACAGCCGGGACAGGGGGCCAGATACGCAGTATTTT.

This clone was recorded once. The genes are TRBV29-1 and TRBJ2-1, with TRBD2 matching 11 bases. The J segment lost 8 bases and the V segment lost 5 bases, leaving 8 bases of the junction unmatched. Germline V gives CDR1 SQVTM, CDR2 ANQGSEA. The CDR3 loop spans 14 amino acids. CDR3 amino acids: CSVPTSGSSYEQFF. In DNA, the CDR3 is TGCAGCGTTCCCACTAGCGGGAGCTCCTATGAGCAGTTCTTC.

The CDR3 region is CASRETFAAANEQFF. The CDR3 bases are TGTGCCAGCAGAGAGACCTTCGCGGCGGCAAATGAGCAGTTCTTC. The J gene is TRBJ2-1, the V gene TRBV28; no definite D call. Germline lookup yields CDR1 MDHEN and CDR2 SYDVKM. Trimming shortened V by 6 bases and J by 7 bases, and 19 bases separated the two germline ends. The length of the CDR3 is 15 residues.